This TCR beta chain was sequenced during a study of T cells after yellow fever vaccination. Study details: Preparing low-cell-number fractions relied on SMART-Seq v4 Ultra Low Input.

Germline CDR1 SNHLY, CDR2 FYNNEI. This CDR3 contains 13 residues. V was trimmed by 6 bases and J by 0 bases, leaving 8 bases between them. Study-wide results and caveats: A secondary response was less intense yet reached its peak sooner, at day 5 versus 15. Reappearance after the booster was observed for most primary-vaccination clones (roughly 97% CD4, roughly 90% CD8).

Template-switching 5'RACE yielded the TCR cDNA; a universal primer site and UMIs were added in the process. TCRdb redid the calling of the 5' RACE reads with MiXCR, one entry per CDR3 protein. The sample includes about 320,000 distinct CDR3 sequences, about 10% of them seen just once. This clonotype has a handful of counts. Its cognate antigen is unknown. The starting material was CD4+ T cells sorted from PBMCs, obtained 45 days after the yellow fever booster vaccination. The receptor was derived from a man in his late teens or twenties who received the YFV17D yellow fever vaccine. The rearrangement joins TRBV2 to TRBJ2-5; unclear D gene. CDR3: CASRENYQETQYF. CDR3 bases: TGTGCCAGCAGGGAGAACTACCAAGAGACCCAGTACTTC.